What follows are 7 T cell receptor beta chains derived from one specimen sequenced in a study of cytomegalovirus exposure and HLA in healthy donors. Both 60 Vbeta primers and 13 Jbeta primers went into the PCR. TCRdb's table, derived via immunoSEQ multiplex PCR, lists solely in-frame clones and lacks some. The sample shows about 200,000 clones, roughly 85% of them seen only once. Material: PBMCs. These receptors all come from a woman in her 30s in good health and CMV-seropositive.

The J gene is TRBJ1-4, the V gene TRBV4-1; 9 bases are shared with TRBD1. In germline, CDR1 is MGHRA, CDR2 YSYEKL. Trimming took 2 bases from V and 7 from J; bases not matched to a gene: 11. The CDR3 extends over 17 amino acids. The CDR3 nucleotides are TGCGCCAGCAGCCAAATCGGACCGGGACAGGGATCTGAAAAACTGTTTTTT. This encodes CASSQIGPGQGSEKLFF.

The chain uses TRBV5-4 and TRBJ2-1; TRBD1 matches at 8 bases. V was clipped by 3 bases and J by 4 bases; unmatched bases: 0. Germline-derived CDR1 and CDR2 are SGHNT and YYREEE (reference sequence). The CDR3 is 13 amino acids. CDR3 protein: CASSWTGYNEQFF. DNA for the CDR3: TGTGCCAGCAGCTGGACAGGGTACAATGAGCAGTTCTTC.

This clone occurred a few times. The CDR3 sequence: CASSVGRDTGELFF. CDR3 coding DNA: TGTGCCAGCAGCGTTGGCAGGGACACCGGGGAGCTGTTTTTT. The chain recombines TRBV9 with TRBJ2-2, with D tentatively TRBD1 (5 bases). Germline V gives CDR1 SGDLS, CDR2 YYNGEE. V was trimmed by 2 bases and J by 3 bases, leaving 8 bases between them. The CDR3 extends over 14 amino acids.

V usage is TRBV29-1 and J usage is TRBJ2-7; D gene unclear. The germline gives CDR1 SQVTM, CDR2 ANQGSEA. This CDR3 region has 14 residues. With 4 bases removed from V and 2 bases from J, the gap between germline ends came to 15 bases. The CDR3 loop is CSVVSAEITYEQYF. DNA of the CDR3: TGCAGCGTTGTTTCCGCGGAAATTACCTACGAGCAGTACTTC.

This sequence joins TRBV7-9 and TRBJ1-6, with D tentatively TRBD1 (6 bases). This CDR3 spans 15 amino acids. V was cut by 6 bases and J by 7 bases, with 16 bases left in between. Looked up from germline, CDR1 is SEHNR and CDR2 is FQNEAQ (reference sequence). CDR3 nucleotides: TGTGCCAGCAGAGGGCGGGGGGCTTCAAATTCACCCCTCCACTTT. Encoded protein: CASRGRGASNSPLHF.

The gene calls are TRBV11-2 and TRBJ1-1; possible D gene TRBD1, 6 bases. V lost 8 bases and J lost 0, with 16 bases in between. Germline loops: CDR1 SGHAT, CDR2 FQNNGV. This CDR3 has 15 residues. This CDR3 reads CASSRTDYMNTEAFF. For the CDR3, the DNA is TGTGCCAGCTCCCGGACAGACTACATGAACACTGAAGCTTTCTTT. The full variable domain, its missing parts supplied by reference TRBV11-2 and TRBJ1-1, is EAGVAQSPRYKIIEKRQSVAFWCNPISGHATLYWYQQILGQGPKLLIQFQNNGVVDDSQLPKDRFSAERLKGVDSTLKIQPAKLEDSAVYLCASSRTDYMNTEAFFGQGTRLTVV.

This chain's CDR3 is CASSPGLADNEQFF. In DNA, the CDR3 is TGTGCCAGCAGCCCGGGACTAGCCGACAATGAGCAGTTCTTC. V and J are TRBV5-4 and TRBJ2-1, with TRBD2 matching 9 bases. The CDR3 consists of 14 residues. Trimming cost V 4 bases and J 5 bases; bases outside gene matches: 4. Germline values: CDR1 SGHNT, CDR2 YYREEE (reference sequence).